The 21 T cell receptor beta chains below were found in one sample sequenced in a study of early T cells in non-severe SARS-CoV-2 infection (dated by TCRdb to the early 2020s). Library preparation used 5' RACE. These reads were obtained on a NextSeq 500. Through fastp at Q25 and MiXCR, TCRdb rebuilt clones from the public reads, retaining in-frame beta chains. For every CDR3 protein sequence, its rows merge into one entry that carries the most common genes and DNA. The sample includes about 86,000 distinct CDR3 sequences, with approximately 14% observed a single time. The leading ten clones occupy over 6.5% of the sample. The sample comprised whole blood. Receptor source: an adult who was a healthcare worker with PCR-confirmed SARS-CoV-2 infection or an uninfected control (not recorded which).

The sample holds a few counts of this clonotype. The chain recombines TRBV6-1 with TRBJ1-3; 10 bases are shared with TRBD1. There are 16 residues in the CDR3. Losses at the gene ends were 5 bases for V and 4 bases for J; bases not matched to a gene: 8. In germline, CDR1 is MNHNS, CDR2 SASEGT. The CDR3 sequence is CASSPFGQGVGNTIYF. The CDR3 region has the DNA TGTGCCAGCAGTCCCTTTGGACAGGGGGTAGGAAACACCATATATTTT.

In this sample, this clonotype turned up many times. The chain is built from TRBV2 and TRBJ2-7, with TRBD1 as a possible D gene (6 bases). This CDR3 has 12 residues. Germline values: CDR1 SNHLY, CDR2 FYNNEI. V shed 5 bases and J shed 6 bases, with 11 bases lying between them. The CDR3 region is CASSRTAREQYF. The CDR3 nucleotides are TGTGCCAGCAGTCGGACAGCTCGCGAGCAGTACTTC. Supplemented by reference TRBV2 and TRBJ2-7, the full variable domain reads EPEVTQTPSHQVTQMGQEVILRCVPISNHLYFYWYRQILGQKVEFLVSFYNNEISEKSEIFDDQFSVERPDGSNFTLKIRSTKLEDSAMYFCASSRTAREQYFGPGTRLTVT.

The chain uses TRBV28 and TRBJ2-4, with D perhaps assigned TRBD1 or TRBD2 (5 bases each). The V end was cut by 1 base, the J end by 0 bases, with 13 bases between. Germline V CDR1 and CDR2: MDHEN, SYDVKM. CDR3 length: 17 residues. The CDR3 loop is CASSLFPGTLAKNIQYF. For the CDR3, the DNA is TGTGCCAGCAGTTTATTCCCGGGGACCTTAGCCAAAAACATTCAGTACTTC.

This clonotype was seen more than once but under ten times. The CDR3 DNA reads as TGTGCCAGCAGCGTTACTAGCGGCCCCTTGAACGAGCAGTACTTC. It encodes CASSVTSGPLNEQYF. The rearrangement uses TRBV6-5 and TRBJ2-7; 8 nucleotides align to TRBD2. This CDR3 comprises 15 residues. V gave up 6 bases and J gave up 5 bases; unmatched junction bases: 12. The V gene's germline CDR1 is MNHEY and CDR2 SVGAGI.

A few counts support this clonotype. V gene TRBV4-1 combines with J gene TRBJ2-7; D may match TRBD1 or TRBD2 (5 bases each). V lost 1 base to trimming and J lost 4 bases, with 14 bases between them. The CDR3 spans 15 residues. Germline V CDR1 and CDR2: MGHRA, YSYEKL. CDR3 nucleotide sequence: TGCGCCAGCAGCCAAGGGGGGTGGCAGGTATACGAGCAGTACTTC. Its protein is CASSQGGWQVYEQYF.

The chain employs TRBV19 and TRBJ1-4; no definite D call. Germline CDR1 and CDR2: LNHDA and SQIVND (reference sequence). CDR3 length: 15 amino acids. V was clipped by 6 bases and J by 1 base, with 12 bases between them. CDR3 coding DNA: TGTGCCAGTAGGGCGGAGGATGTAACTAATGAAAAACTGTTTTTT. Encoded protein: CASRAEDVTNEKLFF.

This clonotype came up many times. The V and J genes are TRBV7-2 and TRBJ1-4; D is unresolved. V lost 1 base and J 7 bases, leaving 13 bases between the germline ends. The CDR3 runs to 15 residues. CDR1 SGHTA and CDR2 FQGNSA come from the germline V gene. CDR3 nucleotide sequence: TGTGCCAGCAGCTTAGAGCTGAGACCAGGTGAAAAACTGTTTTTT. This gives the protein CASSLELRPGEKLFF.

The chain carries TRBV5-6 and TRBJ1-1, with D possibly TRBD1 on 5 matching bases. The germline V gene has CDR1 SGHDT and CDR2 YYEEEE. V gave up 0 bases and J gave up 7 bases, with 13 bases separating them. CDR3 length: 14 residues. This CDR3 is CASSLVGERDEAFF. CDR3 in DNA: TGTGCCAGCAGCTTGGTAGGGGAACGCGATGAAGCTTTCTTT.

The chain combines TRBV5-6 with TRBJ2-1, with 9 bases lining up with TRBD2. This CDR3 is 17 amino acids long. Germline V gene data show CDR1 as SGHDT and CDR2 as YYEEEE. The trim removed 2 bases at V and 10 bases at J, leaving 16 bases unmatched. In DNA form, the CDR3 reads TGTGCCAGCAGCTTCCCCATCGTGACTAGCGGACTCGCCGAGCAGTTCTTC. It specifies CASSFPIVTSGLAEQFF.

This clonotype was detected a few times. The V gene is TRBV20-1, the J gene TRBJ2-5, with D perhaps TRBD1 (7 bases). CDR3 length: 15 amino acids. Germline assignment: CDR1 DFQATT and CDR2 SNEGSKA (reference sequence). Deletions cut 0 bases from V and 2 bases from J, with 13 bases between. CDR3 coding DNA: TGCAGTGCTAGAGATTGGGGGGACAGTCAAGAGACCCAGTACTTC. Amino acid sequence: CSARDWGDSQETQYF.

There are a few counts of this clonotype. The rearrangement uses TRBV12-3 or TRBV12-4 and TRBJ1-4; no definite D call. This CDR3 region has 14 residues. V was shortened by 4 bases and J by 3 bases, with 9 bases between the two germline ends. CDR3 sequence reads: CASSYPEANEKLFF. DNA of the CDR3: TGTGCCAGCAGTTATCCAGAGGCTAATGAAAAACTGTTTTTT.

The rearrangement uses TRBV10-3 and TRBJ1-3; D might be TRBD1 (6 bases). Deletions cut 2 bases from V and 2 bases from J, with 10 bases between. Germline V gives CDR1 ENHRY, CDR2 SYGVKD. The CDR3 covers 15 residues. In DNA form, the CDR3 reads TGTGCCATCAGTGAGCACAGGGAGCCTGGAAACACCATATATTTT. Translation gives CAISEHREPGNTIYF.

This clonotype turned up a few times. The V call is TRBV6-6, the J call TRBJ1-4; D perhaps matches TRBD1 (5 bases). The CDR3 sequence is 14 residues long. CDR1 is MNHNY and CDR2 is SVGAGI in the germline V gene (reference sequence). The ends were cut back, 8 bases at V and 0 bases at J, with 10 bases in the middle. The CDR3 here is CASLDSATNEKLFF. The CDR3 DNA follows: TGTGCCAGCCTCGACAGCGCAACTAATGAAAAACTGTTTTTT.

The genes are TRBV29-1 and TRBJ2-1; TRBD1 might be the D (5 bases). V lost 5 bases and J lost 15, with 14 bases in between. From germline, CDR1 is SQVTM and CDR2 ANQGSEA. The CDR3 contains 10 residues. In DNA form, the CDR3 reads TGCAGCGTTAAGACAGCCCAATGGTTCTTC. Its protein product is CSVKTAQWFF.

This clonotype was seen only a few times. The chain recombines TRBV5-1 with TRBJ2-7; 7 bases match TRBD2. The CDR3 is 12 amino acids. The germline V gene has CDR1 SGHRS and CDR2 YFSETQ. The trim removed 6 bases at V and 6 bases at J, leaving 6 bases unmatched. The CDR3 DNA is TGCGCCAGCAAAAGGGAGGGCCCCGAGCAGTACTTC. Translation: CASKREGPEQYF. Combining the CDR3 with reference TRBV5-1 and TRBJ2-7 gives the whole variable domain KAGVTQTPRYLIKTRGQQVTLSCSPISGHRSVSWYQQTPGQGLQFLFEYFSETQRNKGNFPGRFSGRQFSNSRSEMNVSTLELGDSALYLCASKREGPEQYFGPGTRLTVT.

This clonotype has a count of ten or more. The chain uses TRBV11-2 and TRBJ2-1, with 10 bases aligning to TRBD2. Germline trimming cut 4 bases from V and 4 bases from J; bases unmatched to any gene: 10. Germline V gene sequence: CDR1 SGHAT, CDR2 FQNNGV. CDR3 length: 17 amino acids. The CDR3 coding sequence is TGTGCCAGCAGCTCTCCCCCTGGACTAGCGGTTTACAATGAGCAGTTCTTC. Translating it yields CASSSPPGLAVYNEQFF.

The rearrangement joins TRBV28 to TRBJ1-5; D ambiguous. V lost 2 bases to trimming and J lost 6 bases, with 5 bases between them. The CDR3 length is 12 residues. In germline, CDR1 is MDHEN, CDR2 SYDVKM. The CDR3 DNA reads TGTGCCAGCAGTTTAGGGCCTCAGCCCCAGCATTTT. It yields the protein CASSLGPQPQHF.

This chain connects TRBV20-1 to TRBJ2-6, with a possible D match to TRBD1 (7 bases). The length of the CDR3 is 15 residues. The V gene lost 6 bases and the J gene lost 4 bases, with 16 bases spanning the gap. Germline-derived CDR1 and CDR2 are DFQATT and SNEGSKA (reference sequence). The CDR3 DNA follows: TGCAGTGCCCAGGGGGGATCCCAAGGGGCCAACGTCCTGACTTTC. Encoded protein: CSAQGGSQGANVLTF.

In this sample, this clonotype turned up a few times. The chain recombines TRBV12-3 or TRBV12-4 with TRBJ1-4, with 8 bases aligning to TRBD1. The trim removed 5 bases at V and 4 bases at J, leaving 6 bases unmatched. The CDR3 has 15 amino acids. The chain's CDR3 is CASSPAGGYNEKLFF. CDR3 bases: TGTGCCAGCAGTCCAGCAGGGGGCTATAATGAAAAACTGTTTTTT.

This clonotype was counted at least ten times. The gene calls are TRBV28 and TRBJ2-7; 10 positions agree with TRBD1. This CDR3 contains 14 residues. Looked up from germline, CDR1 is MDHEN and CDR2 is SYDVKM. V was clipped by 8 bases and J by 7 bases; unmatched bases: 11. The CDR3 DNA sequence: TGTGCCAGCTGGGGGACAGGGGTCTTTCCTGAGCAGTACTTC. Protein sequence: CASWGTGVFPEQYF. Combining the CDR3 with reference TRBV28 and TRBJ2-7 gives the whole variable domain DVKVTQSSRYLVKRTGEKVFLECVQDMDHENMFWYRQDPGLGLRLIYFSYDVKMKEKGDIPEGYSVSREKKERFSLILESASTNQTSMYLCASWGTGVFPEQYFGPGTRLTVT.

This clonotype was counted at least ten times. The chain is built from TRBV28 and TRBJ1-6; 10 bases line up with TRBD1. CDR1 and CDR2 (germline): MDHEN, SYDVKM. Germline trimming cut 7 bases from V and 14 bases from J; bases unmatched to any gene: 14. CDR3 size: 15 residues. CDR3 nucleotides: TGTGCCAGCACCTCCCTGACAGGGGGCCCTTTATCCCTCCACTTT. This codes for CASTSLTGGPLSLHF. Complete variable domain (other parts from reference TRBV28 and TRBJ1-6): DVKVTQSSRYLVKRTGEKVFLECVQDMDHENMFWYRQDPGLGLRLIYFSYDVKMKEKGDIPEGYSVSREKKERFSLILESASTNQTSMYLCASTSLTGGPLSLHFGNGTRLTVT.